Presented here are 15 T cell receptor beta chains from one specimen sequenced in a study of blood T cell repertoires in COVID-19. Assay used: immunoSEQ multiplex PCR; TCRdb lists only in-frame clones, some missing. The profile shows about 120,000 clones, roughly four fifths of them singletons. The sample consisted of peripheral blood. Receptors were obtained from a human donor in a cohort sampled during active COVID-19.

A single count supports this clone. Other DNA sequences of this sample code for an identical CDR3. This chain uses TRBV5-1 with TRBJ1-1; no clear D. V dropped 0 bases and J dropped 1 base, with 7 bases sitting between them. CDR3 length: 14 residues. Germline-derived CDR1 and CDR2 are SGHRS and YFSETQ. The CDR3 DNA reads as TGCGCCAGCAGCTTGGCCGGTCAGAACACTGAAGCTTTCTTT. This encodes CASSLAGQNTEAFF.

The chain employs TRBV13 and TRBJ2-5; possibly TRBD2 for D (5 bases). The V gene lost 4 bases and the J gene lost 1 base, with 16 bases spanning the gap. The CDR3 consists of 16 residues. Germline assignment: CDR1 PRHDT and CDR2 FYEKMQ (reference sequence). CDR3 sequence: CASSSALNAGQETQYF. CDR3 bases: TGTGCCAGCAGCTCCGCCCTGAATGCGGGCCAAGAGACCCAGTACTTC.

V gene TRBV21-1 combines with J gene TRBJ1-2. TRBV21-1 is classified as a pseudogene. The CDR3 is made up of 16 amino acids. DNA of the CDR3: TGTGCCAGCAGCAGACTACGGGGGGCGCAGCGAGTTGGCTACACCTTC. It encodes CASSRLRGAQRVGYTF.

CDR3 nucleotide sequence: TGTGCCAGCAGTCCGGTCGGGGGGACTCAAGCTTTCTTT. This codes for CASSPVGGTQAFF. The V gene is TRBV6-5, the J gene TRBJ1-1, with D perhaps TRBD1 (5 bases). The germline CDR1 and CDR2 sequences are MNHEY and SVGAGI. The CDR3 runs to 13 residues. Trimming shortened V by 5 bases and J by 9 bases, and 16 bases separated the two germline ends.

This clone was counted a few times. The chain recombines TRBV10-3 with TRBJ1-2, with 8 bases fitting TRBD1. The CDR3 is 14 residues long. J was trimmed by 4 bases and V by 4 bases; bases with no gene match: 5. Germline lookup yields CDR1 ENHRY and CDR2 SYGVKD. The CDR3 DNA sequence: TGTGCCATCAGTGGCGGGGACAGGCCCTATGGCTACACCTTC. Its protein is CAISGGDRPYGYTF.

The gene calls are TRBV28 and TRBJ1-4; TRBD1 is a possible D gene (5 bases). This CDR3 is 13 amino acids long. V dropped 8 bases and J dropped 4 bases, with 11 bases sitting between them. Germline-derived CDR1 and CDR2 are MDHEN and SYDVKM. CDR3 in DNA: TGTGCCAGCGGGGGGGGATTTAATGAAAAACTGTTTTTT. It codes for CASGGGFNEKLFF.

This chain joins TRBV5-6 and TRBJ2-7; tentative D call: TRBD1 (5 bases). This CDR3 is built from 15 residues. Trimming took off 2 bases at V and 6 bases at J, with 18 bases between the two ends. CDR1 is SGHDT, CDR2 YYEEEE, per germline. The CDR3 DNA sequence: TGTGCCAGCAGCTTCAGGGTCGGGCGCGAGACCGAGCAGTACTTC. Translating gives CASSFRVGRETEQYF.

This chain uses TRBV12-3 or TRBV12-4 with TRBJ1-1; no firm D call. This CDR3 is built from 13 residues. V gave up 8 bases and J gave up 4 bases, with 14 bases separating them. CDR3 in DNA: TGTGCCAGCCTCACCAACGGCGGCACTGAAGCTTTCTTT. It encodes CASLTNGGTEAFF.

The rearrangement uses TRBV18 and TRBJ1-1; 7 bases agree with TRBD1. The CDR3 contains 15 residues. Germline trimming cut 2 bases from V and 1 base from J; bases unmatched to any gene: 4. CDR1 is KGHSH, CDR2 LQKENI, per germline. The CDR3 DNA is TGTGCCAGCTCACCAGGGAAGGGGGCGAACACTGAAGCTTTCTTT. Protein: CASSPGKGANTEAFF.

The chain recombines TRBV6-5 with TRBJ2-7, with TRBD1 as a possible D gene (5 bases). Germline CDR1 and CDR2: MNHEY and SVGAGI. The CDR3 covers 12 residues. V was clipped by 7 bases and J by 4 bases, with 11 bases between them. The CDR3 DNA reads TGTGCCAGCATGGACACGGCTTACGAGCAGTACTTC. Translation gives CASMDTAYEQYF.

The V and J genes are TRBV18 and TRBJ2-7, with TRBD1 matching 8 bases. Trimming cost V 3 bases and J 4 bases; bases outside gene matches: 2. CDR1 and CDR2 from the germline V gene are KGHSH and LQKENI. The CDR3 runs to 13 residues. CDR3 bases: TGTGCCAGCTCACCGGGACAGGATTACGAGCAGTACTTC. This sequence encodes CASSPGQDYEQYF.

This chain's CDR3 is CASSSGQDSNQPQHF. The CDR3 DNA sequence: TGCGCCAGCAGCTCGGGACAGGATAGCAATCAGCCCCAGCATTTT. The chain carries TRBV5-1 and TRBJ1-5, with 8 bases aligning to TRBD1. The CDR3 spans 15 residues. Germline V gene lookup returns CDR1 SGHRS and CDR2 YFSETQ. V trimming: 3 bases; J trimming: 0 bases; junction bases outside the gene matches: 2.

This chain uses TRBV10-3 with TRBJ2-7, with D tentatively TRBD1 (6 bases). The V and J ends lost 2 bases and 4 bases respectively, with 6 bases between them. Germline CDR1 is ENHRY and CDR2 is SYGVKD. The CDR3 is made up of 12 amino acids. The CDR3 sequence is CAISETGYEQYF. In nucleotides, the CDR3 is TGTGCCATCAGTGAGACAGGGTACGAGCAGTACTTC.

The chain employs TRBV21-1 and TRBJ2-7; the table calls TRBD2, which could not be checked here. TRBV21-1 is classified as a pseudogene. CDR3 length: 16 residues. The CDR3 sequence is CASSKAWRAYVYEQYF. The CDR3 DNA sequence: TGTGCCAGCAGCAAAGCCTGGAGGGCCTATGTGTACGAGCAGTACTTC.

V gene TRBV5-1 combines with J gene TRBJ2-1; D gene unclear. Germline lookup yields CDR1 SGHRS and CDR2 YFSETQ. There are 9 residues in the CDR3. Trimming removed 8 bases at V and 15 bases at J, with 12 bases between. CDR3 DNA sequence: TGCGCCAGGAACATGGGCCCGTTCTTC. As protein: CARNMGPFF.